These 23 T cell receptor beta chains came from one sample sequenced in a study of shared clonotypes between healthy human individuals. Profiling relied on immunoSEQ multiplex PCR, and the TCRdb table lists in-frame clones only, not all of them. The profile shows 900,000 to 1,200,000 clones, around 78% of them singletons. Sequencing was done on a sample of memory CD4+ T cells from PBMCs. Subset meaning: CD45RA-negative fraction. The receptors were sampled from a man aged 18 to 30 in good health. Some clones in this sample may be carry-over from other donors' samples.

A note on this clone: Other DNA sequences from this sample encode an identical CDR3 as well. The chain recombines TRBV6-1 with TRBJ2-3; D uncertain. The germline V gene has CDR1 MNHNS and CDR2 SASEGT. V lost 1 base, J lost 1 base, and 6 bases lay in between. The CDR3 is 14 residues long. The CDR3 DNA reads as TGTGCCAGCAGTGAAGTCCCAGGCACAGATACGCAGTATTTT. This codes for CASSEVPGTDTQYF.

Only a few counts were recorded for this clone. The chain recombines TRBV5-6 with TRBJ2-7, with TRBD2 identical over 8 bases. CDR3 length: 15 residues. The V gene's germline CDR1 is SGHDT and CDR2 YYEEEE. The junction had 8 bases not matched to a gene; V was cut back by 6 bases and J by 0 bases. This CDR3 reads CASNSRGRTSYEQYF. CDR3 in DNA: TGTGCCAGCAATTCTCGCGGGAGGACCTCCTACGAGCAGTACTTC.

About this clone: The same CDR3 is also encoded by other DNA sequences in this sample. This chain links TRBV2 with TRBJ2-3; 14 bases map to TRBD2. CDR1 and CDR2 from the germline V gene are SNHLY and FYNNEI. With 4 bases clipped from V and 3 bases from J, the junction kept 3 bases outside the gene matches. This CDR3 spans 16 amino acids. The DNA of the CDR3 is TGTGCCAGCAGTGTTGGACTAGCGGGAGGAACAGATACGCAGTATTTT. This encodes CASSVGLAGGTDTQYF. The variable domain in full, completed from reference TRBV2 and TRBJ2-3, reads EPEVTQTPSHQVTQMGQEVILRCVPISNHLYFYWYRQILGQKVEFLVSFYNNEISEKSEIFDDQFSVERPDGSNFTLKIRSTKLEDSAMYFCASSVGLAGGTDTQYFGPGTRLTVL.

The chain joins TRBV25-1 to TRBJ2-1; a possible D gene is TRBD2 (6 bases). Germline CDR1 reads MGHDK; CDR2 reads SYGVNS. With 7 bases removed from V and 12 bases from J, the gap between germline ends came to 16 bases. The CDR3 sequence is 12 residues long. The CDR3 DNA is TGTGCCAGCATGTGGTCGGTCGGGGGGCAGTTCTTC. It is translated as CASMWSVGGQFF. Complete variable domain (other parts from reference TRBV25-1 and TRBJ2-1): EADIYQTPRYLVIGTGKKITLECSQTMGHDKMYWYQQDPGMELHLIHYSYGVNSTEKGDLSSESTVSRIRTEHFPLTLESARPSHTSQYLCASMWSVGGQFFGPGTRLTVL.

Ten or more counts support this clone. Other DNA sequences in this specimen translate into the identical CDR3. The V and J genes are TRBV11-2 and TRBJ2-1, with 7 bases identical to TRBD2. CDR1 SGHAT and CDR2 FQNNGV come from the germline V gene. The trim removed 0 bases at V and 2 bases at J, leaving 1 base unmatched. This CDR3 is 15 amino acids long. CDR3 amino acids: CASSLDGGAYNEQFF. The DNA for the CDR3 is TGTGCCAGCAGCTTAGATGGGGGGGCCTACAATGAGCAGTTCTTC.

CDR3 coding DNA: TGTGCCAGCAGTTACGGTCCTCTAAATGAGGCGTTCGAGCAGTACTTC. It translates to CASSYGPLNEAFEQYF. The rearrangement links TRBV6-5 to TRBJ2-7, with D unresolved. This CDR3 comprises 16 residues. The germline CDR1 and CDR2 sequences are MNHEY and SVGAGI. Trimming left V 2 bases short and J 6 bases short, with 20 bases between.

This chain links TRBV18 with TRBJ2-7, with 8 bases matching TRBD1. V lost 3 bases, J lost 4 bases, and 5 bases stayed unmatched. This CDR3 is built from 14 residues. Germline-derived CDR1 and CDR2 are KGHSH and LQKENI. The CDR3 protein is CASSPRTGLYEQYF. DNA for the CDR3: TGTGCCAGCTCACCGAGGACAGGGCTTTACGAGCAGTACTTC.

The chain employs TRBV5-1 and TRBJ2-7, with D tentatively TRBD1 (6 bases). CDR3 size: 14 residues. In germline, CDR1 is SGHRS, CDR2 YFSETQ. Deletions cut 4 bases from V and 3 bases from J, with 14 bases between. The CDR3 DNA reads TGCGCCAGCAGCACGCAGACAGGTTTCTACGAGCAGTACTTC. It specifies CASSTQTGFYEQYF.

This chain links TRBV4-1 with TRBJ2-1; D is unresolved. V lost 0 bases and J lost 2, with 11 bases in between. The germline gives CDR1 MGHRA, CDR2 YSYEKL. The CDR3 runs 16 residues. As DNA, the CDR3 is TGCGCCAGCAGCCAAGAGCGCGTCTCCGCCTACAATGAGCAGTTCTTC. It encodes CASSQERVSAYNEQFF.

The chain links TRBV28 to TRBJ2-5, with 8 bases that match TRBD2. This CDR3 contains 15 residues. Germline V gives CDR1 MDHEN, CDR2 SYDVKM. With 7 bases clipped from V and 2 bases from J, the junction kept 9 bases outside the gene matches. The CDR3, as DNA: TGTGCCAGCACTTCTCTAGCTAGCGGGCAAGAGACCCAGTACTTC. Residues: CASTSLASGQETQYF.

The chain employs TRBV7-2 and TRBJ1-1, with TRBD1 as a possible D gene (6 bases). The CDR3 consists of 15 residues. Germline lookup yields CDR1 SGHTA and CDR2 FQGNSA. V was cut by 5 bases and J by 1 base, with 14 bases left in between. CDR3 in amino acids: CASSLLGAANTEAFF. The CDR3 DNA follows: TGTGCCAGCAGCCTGTTGGGGGCTGCGAACACTGAAGCTTTCTTT. The complete variable domain, with remaining parts taken from reference TRBV7-2 and TRBJ1-1, reads GAGVSQSPSNKVTEKGKDVELRCDPISGHTALYWYRQSLGQGLEFLIYFQGNSAPDKSGLPSDRFSAERTGGSVSTLTIQRTQQEDSAVYLCASSLLGAANTEAFFGQGTRLTVV.

The chain couples TRBV13 to TRBJ2-7; 9 bases map to TRBD1. V dropped 4 bases and J dropped 5; count of bases not matched to a gene: 9. Germline assignment: CDR1 PRHDT and CDR2 FYEKMQ (reference sequence). The CDR3 extends over 15 amino acids. Here the CDR3 DNA reads TGTGCCAGCAGCTCATCCCGGGACAGGGTGCACGAGCAGTACTTC. It encodes CASSSSRDRVHEQYF.

The table lists this clone with a few counts. V gene TRBV19 combines with J gene TRBJ1-3, with a possible D match to TRBD1 (6 bases). This CDR3 region has 16 residues. The V gene's germline CDR1 is LNHDA and CDR2 SQIVND (reference sequence). Trimming removed 8 bases from V and 3 bases from J, with 20 bases in between. Here the CDR3 reads CASFSEKGGFGNTIYF. The CDR3, as DNA: TGTGCCAGTTTTTCGGAGAAGGGGGGATTTGGAAACACCATATATTTT.

The chain couples TRBV5-1 to TRBJ2-3, with no clear D. Germline V CDR1 and CDR2: SGHRS, YFSETQ. This CDR3 has 11 residues. The V end lost 4 bases, the J end lost 11 bases, and 11 bases lay between the germline ends. CDR3 region: CASSRATMQYF. CDR3 in DNA: TGCGCCAGCAGCCGAGCTACCATGCAGTATTTT.

This clone was seen repeatedly, ten times or more. The chain links TRBV11-2 to TRBJ2-1; 8 nucleotides align to TRBD1. The CDR3 sequence is 13 residues long. J lost 9 bases, V lost 4 bases, and 5 bases had no gene match. CDR1 and CDR2 (germline): SGHAT, FQNNGV. The CDR3 is CASSSDREAEQFF. As DNA, the CDR3 is TGTGCCAGCAGCTCGGACAGGGAAGCTGAGCAGTTCTTC.

This chain links TRBV15 with TRBJ1-5, with TRBD1 as a possible D gene (5 bases). CDR3 length equals 16 residues. The V gene's germline CDR1 is LNHNV and CDR2 YYDKDF (reference sequence). Trimming shortened V by 3 bases and J by 6 bases, and 18 bases separated the two germline ends. The CDR3 is CATSSGHLAGVQPQHF. CDR3 bases: TGTGCCACCAGCAGCGGACACTTGGCGGGGGTTCAGCCCCAGCATTTT.

The rearrangement links TRBV5-6 to TRBJ2-3, with unresolved D. V was cut by 5 bases and J by 6 bases, with 13 bases left in between. This CDR3 has 13 amino acids. The germline V gene has CDR1 SGHDT and CDR2 YYEEEE. The DNA of the CDR3 is TGTGCCAGCAGTCCCTCTATGCGGGATACGCAGTATTTT. Its translation: CASSPSMRDTQYF.

The chain couples TRBV29-1 to TRBJ2-1; perhaps TRBD1 as D (6 bases). Germline V gene data show CDR1 as SQVTM and CDR2 as ANQGSEA. The CDR3 is made up of 11 amino acids. Trimming removed 4 bases at V and 8 bases at J, with 9 bases between. The CDR3: CSVAGHDEQFF. CDR3 DNA sequence: TGCAGCGTTGCGGGACACGATGAGCAGTTCTTC.

The rearrangement joins TRBV27 to TRBJ1-5, with D possibly TRBD1 on 5 matching bases. The germline V gene encodes CDR1 MNHEY and CDR2 SMNVEV (reference sequence). V shed 3 bases and J shed 3 bases, with 15 bases lying between them. The CDR3 has 16 residues. In DNA, the CDR3 is TGTGCCAGCAGTTTTTGGTATGGGGACCCCAATCAGCCCCAGCATTTT. Its protein is CASSFWYGDPNQPQHF.

This clone was counted only a few times. CDR3 nucleotides: TGTGCCATCAGTGGGCAAGGGGCGGATAATTCACCCCTCCACTTT. The encoded protein is CAISGQGADNSPLHF. The chain recombines TRBV10-3 with TRBJ1-6; possible D gene TRBD1, 5 bases. V lost 4 bases and J 5 bases, leaving 12 bases between the germline ends. CDR1 is ENHRY, CDR2 SYGVKD, per germline. The CDR3 totals 15 residues.

The chain recombines TRBV11-2 with TRBJ2-3; D not certain. V was pared by 0 bases and J by 5 bases, with 6 bases between. The CDR3 consists of 13 residues. CDR1 and CDR2 (germline): SGHAT, FQNNGV. CDR3 DNA sequence: TGTGCCAGCAGCTTAGATATGCGAGATACGCAGTATTTT. Residues: CASSLDMRDTQYF.

V is TRBV5-1 and J is TRBJ2-5; 9 nucleotides agree with TRBD1. Germline V gives CDR1 SGHRS, CDR2 YFSETQ. Unmatched junction bases numbered 10, after V lost 1 base and J lost 6 bases. The CDR3 has 16 residues. CDR3 residues: CASSLTVGQGLKTQYF. CDR3 nucleotides: TGCGCCAGCAGCTTGACCGTAGGACAGGGGTTAAAGACCCAGTACTTC.

V usage is TRBV18 and J usage is TRBJ2-7; TRBD1 might be the D (6 bases). V was clipped by 3 bases and J by 5 bases, with 20 bases between them. Germline V gene data show CDR1 as KGHSH and CDR2 as LQKENI. The CDR3 covers 16 residues. The CDR3 reads CASSPKLKTGLHEQYF. The CDR3 nucleotides are TGTGCCAGCTCACCGAAACTAAAAACAGGGCTCCACGAGCAGTACTTC.